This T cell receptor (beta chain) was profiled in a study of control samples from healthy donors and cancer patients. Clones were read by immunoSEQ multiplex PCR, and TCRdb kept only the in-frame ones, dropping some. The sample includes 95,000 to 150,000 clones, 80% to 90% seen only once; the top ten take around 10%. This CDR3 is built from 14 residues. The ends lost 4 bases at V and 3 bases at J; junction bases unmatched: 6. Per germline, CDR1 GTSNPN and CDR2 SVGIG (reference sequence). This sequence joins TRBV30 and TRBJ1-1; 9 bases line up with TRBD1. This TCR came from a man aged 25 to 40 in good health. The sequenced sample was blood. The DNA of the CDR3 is TGTGCCTGGACGATACAGGGGGCGCACACTGAAGCTTTCTTT. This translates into CAWTIQGAHTEAFF.